A single sample is the source of the 5 T cell receptor beta chains below, sequenced in a study of T cells in Graves' hyperthyroidism and ophthalmopathy. Amplification targeted TCR beta CDR3 regions from RNA transcripts. Carried out on the TCR CDR3, a first-round RT-PCR used the HTBI primer set. TCRdb re-derived calls from the multiplex PCR reads in MiXCR, one entry per CDR3 protein. The sample comprises over 650,000 distinct CDR3 sequences, 40% to 55% of which are singletons, and roughly 7.2% rests with the top ten. The specimen was peripheral blood or thyroid tissue (not recorded which). Source of these receptors: an adult man with Graves' disease, either hyperthyroidism or ophthalmopathy (not recorded which).

This clonotype has just a few counts. The chain uses TRBV29-1 and TRBJ2-7; D not resolved. Germline CDR1 and CDR2: SQVTM and ANQGSEA. CDR3 length: 12 amino acids. With 6 bases removed from V and 0 bases from J, the gap between germline ends came to 9 bases. In DNA form, the CDR3 reads TGCAGCGTCAGTTACAACTCCTACGAGCAGTACTTC. Its translation: CSVSYNSYEQYF.

Turning to this clonotype: A single base separates this from a much larger clone, so it may be a read error. This sequence joins TRBV2 and TRBJ1-5; D remains ambiguous. Trimming removed 0 bases from V and 3 bases from J, with 6 bases in between. Germline CDR1 SNHLY, CDR2 FYNNEI. There are 14 residues in the CDR3. In nucleotides, the CDR3 is TGTGCCAGCAGTGAAGCCAGCTCCAATCAGCCCCAGCATTTT. This codes for CASSEASSNQPQHF.

In its sample, this clonotype was seen many times. The gene calls are TRBV10-3 and TRBJ2-6; the D is unclear. The germline V gene has CDR1 ENHRY and CDR2 SYGVKD. This CDR3 spans 14 amino acids. Trimming shortened V by 6 bases and J by 1 base, and 7 bases separated the two germline ends. CDR3 protein: CAIRWDSGANVLTF. CDR3 in DNA: TGTGCCATCAGGTGGGATTCTGGGGCCAACGTCCTGACTTTC.

The genes are TRBV29-1 and TRBJ2-7; 11 bases line up with TRBD1. The germline gives CDR1 SQVTM, CDR2 ANQGSEA. This CDR3 has 15 residues. The ends lost 2 bases at V and 7 bases at J; junction bases unmatched: 10. This CDR3 is CSVEIRTGGAGEQYF. Here the CDR3 DNA reads TGCAGCGTTGAAATAAGGACAGGGGGCGCGGGGGAGCAGTACTTC.

Details on this clonotype: No conserved phenylalanine or tryptophan ends this CDR3, so it is likely a read error. J is TRBJ2-5 and V is TRBV11-2; TRBD1 agrees at 9 bases. The ends lost 5 bases at V and 7 bases at J; junction bases unmatched: 11. The CDR3 is made up of 15 amino acids. The germline gives CDR1 SGHAT, CDR2 FQNNGV. This chain's CDR3 is CASSPTTGGTLTQYC. CDR3 nucleotide sequence: TGTGCCAGCAGCCCGACGACAGGGGGAACGCTGACCCAGTACTGC.